A selection of T cell receptor beta chains follows, all from one sample in a study of cytomegalovirus exposure and HLA in healthy donors. The repertoire was sequenced with immunoSEQ multiplex PCR; TCRdb's copy has only in-frame clones and lacks some. Seen here are roughly 120,000 clones, approximately 80% observed once, and the top ten hold roughly 5.9%. Sequenced: PBMCs. The origin of the receptors is a woman aged 30 to 39 in good health and CMV-seropositive. CDR3s include the opening cysteine and the closing phenylalanine or tryptophan. The D gene is left open where the match is weak. Size is stated for part of the rows, as once, few or many counts, or as a class when the clone is expanded.

clone_size j_call v_call d_call cdr3_aa cdr3_nt
- TRBJ1-5 TRBV4-2 - CASSQVTQGIGQPQHF TGTGCCAGCAGCCAAGTGACCCAGGGTATAGGTCAGCCCCAGCATTTT
- TRBJ2-1 TRBV7-9 - CASSLGGSPYNEQFF TGTGCCAGCAGCTTAGGTGGGAGCCCCTACAATGAGCAGTTCTTC
- TRBJ2-5 TRBV13 - CASSRRTTSYQETQYF TGTGCCAGCAGCCGCCGGACTACCTCGTACCAAGAGACCCAGTACTTC
- TRBJ2-2 TRBV10-3 TRBD1 CAIAGTGVSTGELFF TGTGCCATCGCAGGGACAGGGGTTAGCACCGGGGAGCTGTTTTTT
- TRBJ1-2 TRBV7-9 TRBD1 CASSQGQKANYGYTF TGTGCCAGCAGCCAGGGACAGAAAGCTAACTATGGCTACACCTTC
few TRBJ1-2 TRBV12-5 TRBD1 CASGQGGGYTF TGTGCTAGTGGACAGGGGGGCGGCTACACCTTC
- TRBJ2-5 TRBV5-1 - CASSLAARGPETQYF TGCGCCAGCAGCTTGGCCGCCAGGGGACCGGAGACCCAGTACTTC
- TRBJ2-7 TRBV9 - CASSSLASSYEQYF TGTGCCAGCAGCTCCCTTGCGAGCTCCTACGAGCAGTACTTC
- TRBJ2-7 TRBV5-5 - CASSLDRAYEQYF TGTGCCAGCAGCTTGGACAGGGCCTACGAGCAGTACTTC
- TRBJ2-1 TRBV6-1 - CASREQWGRTGSYNEQFF TGTGCCAGCAGAGAACAATGGGGGCGCACAGGATCCTACAATGAGCAGTTCTTC
- TRBJ1-5 TRBV13 - CASSREPGQPQHF TGTGCCAGCAGCCGCGAACCAGGGCAGCCCCAGCATTTT
- TRBJ2-3 TRBV30 TRBD2 CAWSAGTSGSSSTDTQYF TGTGCCTGGAGTGCAGGGACTAGCGGGAGTTCGAGCACAGATACGCAGTATTTT
- TRBJ2-2 TRBV19 TRBD2 CASTLAGGHTGELFF TGTGCCAGCACACTAGCGGGGGGCCACACCGGGGAGCTGTTTTTT
- TRBJ2-5 TRBV4-1 TRBD1 CASSQGQGAGQETQYF TGCGCCAGCAGCCAAGGACAGGGGGCGGGTCAAGAGACCCAGTACTTC
- TRBJ2-5 TRBV27 TRBD2 CASSLRLAGWGQETQYF TGTGCCAGCAGTTTACGGCTAGCGGGGTGGGGGCAAGAGACCCAGTACTTC
- TRBJ1-4 TRBV6-1 - CASSETPGRGNEKLFF TGTGCCAGCAGTGAGACCCCCGGCCGGGGTAATGAAAAACTGTTTTTT
once TRBJ2-1 TRBV7-9 - CASSLVAAQGEQFF TGTGCCAGCAGCTTAGTAGCGGCCCAGGGTGAGCAGTTCTTC
- TRBJ2-2 TRBV11-2 TRBD1 CASSLDLTGWAGELFF TGTGCCAGCAGCTTAGATCTGACAGGGTGGGCCGGGGAGCTGTTTTTT
- TRBJ2-1 TRBV30 TRBD2 CAWSVRLAGGRDEQFF TGTGCCTGGAGTGTAAGACTAGCGGGGGGGCGGGATGAGCAGTTCTTC
- TRBJ2-1 TRBV6-4 - CASSDSKRLPGCYNEQFF TGTGCCAGCAGTGACTCGAAACGACTTCCGGGGTGCTACAATGAGCAGTTCTTC
- TRBJ2-7 TRBV5-6 - CASSPTWPSSYEQYF TGTGCCAGCAGCCCGACATGGCCCAGCTCCTACGAGCAGTACTTC
- TRBJ1-4 TRBV10-3 - CAISEQEAPEKLFF TGTGCCATCAGTGAACAAGAGGCACCCGAAAAACTGTTTTTT
- TRBJ2-1 TRBV7-2 TRBD2 CASSRGLAGEFNEQFF TGTGCCAGCAGCCGAGGACTAGCGGGGGAGTTCAATGAGCAGTTCTTC
- TRBJ2-1 TRBV25-1 TRBD1 CASVPGTGYNNEQFF TGTGCCAGCGTACCCGGGACAGGGTATAACAATGAGCAGTTCTTC
- TRBJ1-1 TRBV19 - CASRDTINTEAFF TGTGCCAGTAGGGACACGATCAACACTGAAGCTTTCTTT
- TRBJ2-5 TRBV5-8 TRBD2 CASSLGLLAANQETQYF TGTGCCAGCAGCTTGGGGTTACTAGCGGCGAACCAAGAGACCCAGTACTTC
- TRBJ2-1 TRBV7-2 TRBD2 CASSYSGGAYNEQFF TGTGCCAGCAGCTATAGCGGGGGGGCGTACAATGAGCAGTTCTTC
- TRBJ2-7 TRBV9 - CASSVGAESSYEQYF TGTGCCAGCAGCGTAGGGGCAGAAAGCTCCTACGAGCAGTACTTC
- TRBJ2-1 TRBV6-5 TRBD2 CASRAGGGEQFF TGTGCCAGCAGAGCGGGGGGCGGTGAGCAGTTCTTC